These 26 T cell receptor beta chains share one sample of origin, sequenced in a study of cytomegalovirus exposure and HLA in healthy donors (dated by TCRdb to about 2017). Library method: the immunoSEQ multiplex PCR assay. The multiplex PCR relied on a mix of 60 forward primers for TCR Vbeta segments and 13 reverse primers for TCR Jbeta segments. TCRdb's version of the immuneACCESS table is confined to in-frame rearrangements and falls short of the full clone set. An unresolved V gene accounts for under half of the shortfall where checked; the remainder is of unknown origin. The sample's clone listing holds around 75,000 clones. The ten largest make up roughly an eighth of the sample. Sequenced sample: PBMCs. These receptors all come from a man in his fifties or sixties in good health and CMV-seropositive.

The chain combines TRBV5-1 with TRBJ2-7, with 10 positions matching TRBD1. Germline V gene lookup returns CDR1 SGHRS and CDR2 YFSETQ. CDR3 length: 15 amino acids. Trimming removed 0 bases from V and 3 bases from J; junction bases left unmatched: 3. Written as DNA, the CDR3 is TGCGCCAGCAGCTTGGGACAGGGGGCAGGCTACGAGCAGTACTTC. This gives the protein CASSLGQGAGYEQYF.

CDR3 DNA sequence: TGTGCCTGGAGTCTACCCCGGGACAAGGCTTCCTATAATTCACCCCTCCACTTT. It specifies CAWSLPRDKASYNSPLHF. The chain combines TRBV30 with TRBJ1-6, with D possibly TRBD1 on 6 matching bases. Trimming cost V 2 bases and J 1 base, with 18 bases left between them. There are 18 residues in the CDR3. Germline V CDR1 and CDR2: GTSNPN, SVGIG (reference sequence).

The rearrangement uses TRBV2 and TRBJ1-1; the match to TRBD1 covers 9 bases. Germline lookup yields CDR1 SNHLY and CDR2 FYNNEI. The CDR3 consists of 16 residues. The ends lost 6 bases at V and 4 bases at J; junction bases unmatched: 12. Here the CDR3 reads CASSTGTGRYSTEAFF. DNA of the CDR3: TGTGCCAGCAGCACCGGGACAGGGCGTTATAGCACTGAAGCTTTCTTT.

The CDR3 coding sequence is TGCGCCAGCAGCCCCCGAGGGGGTAGCACAGATACGCAGTATTTT. Protein: CASSPRGGSTDTQYF. This chain joins TRBV5-1 and TRBJ2-3, with TRBD1 as a possible D gene (6 bases). Per the germline V gene, CDR1 is SGHRS and CDR2 is YFSETQ. The CDR3 is 15 amino acids. The V gene lost 4 bases and the J gene lost 0 bases, with 12 bases spanning the gap.

V gene TRBV5-4 combines with J gene TRBJ1-1, with D possibly matching TRBD1 (6 bases). Deletions cut 0 bases from V and 0 bases from J, with 6 bases between. The CDR3 contains 14 residues. CDR1 is SGHNT, CDR2 YYREEE, per germline (reference sequence). CDR3 bases: TGTGCCAGCAGCTTGGGACAGGTGAACACTGAAGCTTTCTTT. It yields the protein CASSLGQVNTEAFF. The full variable domain, completed using reference TRBV5-4 and TRBJ1-1, is ETGVTQSPTHLIKTRGQQVTLRCSSQSGHNTVSWYQQALGQGPQFIFQYYREEENGRGNFPPRFSGLQFPNYSSELNVNALELDDSALYLCASSLGQVNTEAFFGQGTRLTVV.

V and J are TRBV4-1 and TRBJ2-1; perhaps TRBD1 as D (5 bases). V was cut by 1 base and J by 1 base, with 14 bases left in between. The CDR3 extends over 17 amino acids. Germline values: CDR1 MGHRA, CDR2 YSYEKL. The DNA for the CDR3 is TGCGCCAGCAGCCAAGTCGTCCCAAAGGGGTCCTACAATGAGCAGTTCTTC. Translation gives CASSQVVPKGSYNEQFF.

J is TRBJ2-7 and V is TRBV2; possible D gene TRBD2, 5 bases. Trimming took 7 bases from V and 5 from J, leaving 9 bases between them. Germline assignment: CDR1 SNHLY and CDR2 FYNNEI. The CDR3 spans 11 residues. CDR3 bases: TGTGCCAGCAAGGAGGACCACGAGCAGTACTTC. Translation gives CASKEDHEQYF.

This chain joins TRBV30 and TRBJ2-1, with 8 bases that match TRBD1. V lost 4 bases and J lost 7; bases outside the gene matches: 9. Germline V gives CDR1 GTSNPN, CDR2 SVGIG (reference sequence). The CDR3 consists of 14 residues. The CDR3: CAWKQGQGKNEQFF. In DNA, the CDR3 is TGTGCCTGGAAACAAGGACAGGGTAAGAATGAGCAGTTCTTC. Variable domain in full (rest from reference TRBV30 and TRBJ2-1): SQTIHQWPATLVQPVGSPLSLECTVEGTSNPNLYWYRQAAGRGLQLLFYSVGIGQISSEVPQNLSASRPQDRQFILSSKKLLLSDSGFYLCAWKQGQGKNEQFFGPGTRLTVL.

This chain connects TRBV18 to TRBJ1-2; D is perhaps TRBD1 (5 bases). Trimming removed 2 bases at V and 6 bases at J, with 7 bases between. The CDR3 totals 12 residues. Germline CDR1 KGHSH, CDR2 LQKENI. DNA of the CDR3: TGTGCCAGCTCACCAAGCAGGGATGGCTACACCTTC. It translates to CASSPSRDGYTF.

V and J are TRBV5-1 and TRBJ2-7; 7 nucleotides line up with TRBD1. CDR1 SGHRS and CDR2 YFSETQ come from the germline V gene. The CDR3 has 14 amino acids. J lost 4 bases, V lost 4 bases, and 8 bases had no gene match. CDR3 bases: TGCGCCAGCAGCGGAGGACAGGTTCTGTACGAGCAGTACTTC. This gives the protein CASSGGQVLYEQYF.

The rearrangement links TRBV6-1 to TRBJ2-7; D not certain. Trimming stripped 1 base from V and 4 bases from J, with 8 bases between. Germline assignment: CDR1 MNHNS and CDR2 SASEGT. CDR3 length equals 13 residues. The CDR3 here is CASSEGSLYEQYV. CDR3 nucleotides: TGTGCCAGCAGTGAAGGGAGCCTATACGAGCAGTACGTC.

The chain recombines TRBV5-1 with TRBJ2-3, with D possibly matching TRBD1 (7 bases). V lost 4 bases, J lost 2 bases, and 20 bases lay in between. Germline V CDR1 and CDR2: SGHRS, YFSETQ. The CDR3 covers 17 residues. The CDR3, as DNA: TGCGCCAGCAGCCGGGGGACCGGGACAGCCACCACAGATACGCAGTATTTT. Its translation is CASSRGTGTATTDTQYF.

The chain couples TRBV19 to TRBJ1-3; unclear D gene. Germline CDR1 is LNHDA and CDR2 is SQIVND (reference sequence). The length of the CDR3 is 15 residues. In nucleotides, the CDR3 is TGTGCTCTACTAGCCCCAGGCCCCAGCGGAAACACCATATATTTT. The encoded protein is CALLAPGPSGNTIYF.

The J gene is TRBJ2-7, the V gene TRBV5-6, with a tentative D call TRBD1 (6 bases). Looked up from germline, CDR1 is SGHDT and CDR2 is YYEEEE. V shed 5 bases and J shed 0 bases, with 27 bases lying between them. The CDR3 sequence is 19 residues long. Here the CDR3 reads CASSQTLRDTLFFSYEQYF. The CDR3 nucleotides are TGTGCCAGCAGTCAAACCCTTCGGGACACACTTTTTTTCTCCTACGAGCAGTACTTC. Full variable domain (outside the CDR3, taken from reference TRBV5-6 and TRBJ2-7): DAGVTQSPTHLIKTRGQQVTLRCSPKSGHDTVSWYQQALGQGPQFIFQYYEEEERQRGNFPDRFSGHQFPNYSSELNVNALLLGDSALYLCASSQTLRDTLFFSYEQYFGPGTRLTVT.

The rearrangement uses TRBV28 and TRBJ1-5; D possibly corresponds to TRBD1 (5 bases). Germline V gives CDR1 MDHEN, CDR2 SYDVKM. The V end was cut by 6 bases, the J end by 4 bases, with 13 bases between. The CDR3 extends over 14 amino acids. In nucleotides, the CDR3 is TGTGCCAGCAGGGCCGGGGGGGATAATCAGCCCCAGCATTTT. Its protein is CASRAGGDNQPQHF.

This chain joins TRBV6-5 and TRBJ2-3; 8 nucleotides match TRBD2. The V and J ends lost 0 bases and 5 bases, in that order; junction bases with no gene match: 7. The CDR3 sequence is 16 residues long. The germline gives CDR1 MNHEY, CDR2 SVGAGI. The CDR3 spells CASSYSGAGGVDTQYF. The DNA of the CDR3 is TGTGCCAGCAGTTACTCGGGGGCGGGAGGTGTAGATACGCAGTATTTT.

This chain uses TRBV25-1 with TRBJ2-5; D might be TRBD2 (5 bases). Germline loops: CDR1 MGHDK, CDR2 SYGVNS. V was trimmed by 3 bases and J by 3 bases, leaving 14 bases between them. The CDR3 runs to 15 residues. The CDR3, as DNA: TGTGCCAGCAGTGACCGTGGGAGTCGAGAAGAGACCCAGTACTTC. It codes for CASSDRGSREETQYF.

The chain has TRBV7-3 and TRBJ2-1; D may be TRBD2 (5 bases). Germline V gives CDR1 SGHTA, CDR2 FQGTGA. The CDR3 extends over 13 amino acids. V was cut by 0 bases and J by 11 bases, with 11 bases left in between. CDR3 amino acids: CASSLTSDSQQFF. The CDR3 DNA reads TGTGCCAGCAGCTTAACGTCGGACTCACAGCAGTTCTTC.

The CDR3 DNA follows: TGTGCCAGCGGGGCAGCCACGAACACCGGGGAGCTGTTTTTT. Protein sequence: CASGAATNTGELFF. The chain combines TRBV9 with TRBJ2-2, with D tentatively TRBD1 (5 bases). Looked up from germline, CDR1 is SGDLS and CDR2 is YYNGEE. V dropped 7 bases and J dropped 0 bases, with 10 bases sitting between them. This CDR3 region has 14 residues.

The chain is built from TRBV18 and TRBJ2-3; D might be TRBD2 (5 bases). There are 16 residues in the CDR3. Germline CDR1 KGHSH, CDR2 LQKENI. V was trimmed by 0 bases and J by 2 bases, leaving 12 bases between them. CDR3 amino acids: CASSPPRAAATDTQYF. The CDR3, as DNA: TGTGCCAGCTCACCACCGAGGGCAGCGGCCACAGATACGCAGTATTTT.

The J gene is TRBJ1-2, the V gene TRBV19, with 7 bases matching TRBD1. This CDR3 spans 13 amino acids. V lost 6 bases to trimming and J lost 0 bases; unmatched junction nucleotides: 1. The V gene's germline CDR1 is LNHDA and CDR2 SQIVND (reference sequence). The CDR3 nucleotides read TGTGCCAGTAGGACAGGGTCTAACTATGGCTACACCTTC. Its protein product is CASRTGSNYGYTF.

CDR3 nucleotides: TGCGCCAGCAGCTTGTTCACCTCCGGGGGGGGCACTGAAGCTTTCTTT. Amino acid sequence: CASSLFTSGGGTEAFF. The rearrangement links TRBV5-1 to TRBJ1-1; perhaps TRBD1 as D (5 bases). Germline V lookup: CDR1 SGHRS, CDR2 YFSETQ. Trimming left V 1 base short and J 4 bases short, with 17 bases between. This CDR3 has 16 residues. The whole variable domain, remainder taken from reference TRBV5-1 and TRBJ1-1, is KAGVTQTPRYLIKTRGQQVTLSCSPISGHRSVSWYQQTPGQGLQFLFEYFSETQRNKGNFPGRFSGRQFSNSRSEMNVSTLELGDSALYLCASSLFTSGGGTEAFFGQGTRLTVV.

In DNA form, the CDR3 reads TGTGCCAGCAGTCCTACCTCAAAGGGGGATACGCAGTATTTT. As protein: CASSPTSKGDTQYF. The chain employs TRBV2 and TRBJ2-3, with D perhaps TRBD1 (5 bases). Germline assignment: CDR1 SNHLY and CDR2 FYNNEI. V was pared by 5 bases and J by 6 bases, with 15 bases between. The CDR3 length is 14 residues.

V usage is TRBV4-1 and J usage is TRBJ1-1, with 10 bases matching TRBD1. CDR1 and CDR2 from the germline V gene are MGHRA and YSYEKL. V gave up 3 bases and J gave up 7 bases; unmatched junction bases: 8. The length of the CDR3 is 15 residues. The CDR3 bases are TGCGCCAGCAGCCAGAGGGACAGGGGACAGGGTGAAGCTTTCTTT. This translates into CASSQRDRGQGEAFF.

This chain uses TRBV18 with TRBJ1-1; D is perhaps TRBD1 (5 bases). The CDR3 has 14 residues. Trimming took 2 bases from V and 4 from J, leaving 11 bases between them. The V gene's germline CDR1 is KGHSH and CDR2 LQKENI. The DNA of the CDR3 is TGTGCCAGCTCACCAGGGCAGGGTGCCACTGAAGCTTTCTTT. As protein: CASSPGQGATEAFF.

Regarding this clone: One junction end does not reproduce the germline sequence, and a read error may be involved. The chain is built from TRBV7-9 and TRBJ2-7; 11 bases are a match to TRBD2. The CDR3 totals 12 residues. Germline values: CDR1 SEHNR, CDR2 FQNEAQ (reference sequence). This CDR3 reads CASSPTSGSFDF. The CDR3 DNA is TGTGCCAGCAGCCCAACTAGCGGGAGTTTCGACTTC.